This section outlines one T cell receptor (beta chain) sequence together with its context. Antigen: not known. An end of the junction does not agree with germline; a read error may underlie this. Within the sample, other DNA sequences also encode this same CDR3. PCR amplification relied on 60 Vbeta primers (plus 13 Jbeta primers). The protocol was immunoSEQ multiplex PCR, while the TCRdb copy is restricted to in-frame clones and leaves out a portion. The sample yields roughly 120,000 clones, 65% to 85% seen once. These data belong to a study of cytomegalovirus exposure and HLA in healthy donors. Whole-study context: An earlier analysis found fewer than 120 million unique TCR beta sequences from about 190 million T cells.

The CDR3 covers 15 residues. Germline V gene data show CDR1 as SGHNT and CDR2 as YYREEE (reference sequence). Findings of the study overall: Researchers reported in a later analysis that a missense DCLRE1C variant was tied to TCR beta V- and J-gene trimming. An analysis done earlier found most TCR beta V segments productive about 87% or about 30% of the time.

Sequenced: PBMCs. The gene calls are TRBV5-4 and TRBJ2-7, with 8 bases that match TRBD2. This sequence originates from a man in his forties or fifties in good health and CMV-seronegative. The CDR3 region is CASSLQRGPSYEQYF. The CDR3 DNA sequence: TGTGCCAGCAGCTTGCAGCGGGGGCCTTCCTACGAGCAGTACTTT.